A single sample is the source of the 26 T cell receptor beta chains below, sequenced in a study of graft-versus-host responses after intestinal transplantation. Assay: immunoSEQ multiplex PCR; the TCRdb copy retains only in-frame clones and omits some. The sample comprises about 10,000 clones, 92% of which are singletons, and over 4% rests with the top ten. The material was PBMCs, obtained almost 70 days after transplant. Receptors were obtained from a human patient who received an intestinal transplant, so some T cells may come from the graft donor.

The gene calls are TRBV12-2 and TRBJ1-5; TRBD1, as called in the table, went unchecked against the DNA. TRBV12-2 corresponds to a pseudogene. The CDR3 totals 19 residues. The CDR3 bases are TGTGCAAGTCGCACTCTTCCGGGACAGGGGAATTTTTGCAATCAGCCCCAGCATTTT. Translated, it gives CASRTLPGQGNFCNQPQHF.

The chain couples TRBV4-1 to TRBJ1-5; maybe TRBD1 (6 bases). V shed 0 bases and J shed 2 bases, with 11 bases lying between them. Germline V gene lookup returns CDR1 MGHRA and CDR2 YSYEKL. The CDR3 runs to 16 residues. The CDR3 loop is CASSQDEGGRNQPQHF. For the CDR3, the DNA is TGCGCCAGCAGCCAAGATGAGGGGGGACGCAATCAGCCCCAGCATTTT.

V gene TRBV10-3 combines with J gene TRBJ2-7; 11 positions match TRBD2. Looked up from germline, CDR1 is ENHRY and CDR2 is SYGVKD. V dropped 4 bases and J dropped 6; count of bases not matched to a gene: 2. The CDR3 contains 13 residues. CDR3 protein: CAISAGTSGEQYF. The CDR3 DNA sequence: TGTGCCATCAGTGCCGGGACTAGCGGCGAGCAGTACTTC.

As concerns this clone: The same CDR3 is also encoded by other DNA sequences in this sample. The chain links TRBV4-1 to TRBJ1-1; D gene ambiguous. V gave up 1 base and J gave up 1 base, with 4 bases separating them. Germline V gene data show CDR1 as MGHRA and CDR2 as YSYEKL. The CDR3 is 13 amino acids. The CDR3 loop reads CASSQGGNTEAFF. As DNA, the CDR3 is TGCGCCAGCAGCCAAGGCGGGAACACTGAAGCTTTCTTT.

The sample holds one count of this clone. This chain uses TRBV27 with TRBJ1-6; TRBD1 matches 9 bases. This CDR3 comprises 16 residues. With 5 bases clipped from V and 6 bases from J, the junction kept 8 bases outside the gene matches. Per germline, CDR1 MNHEY and CDR2 SMNVEV (reference sequence). The CDR3 sequence: CASSARDRVVNSPLHF. The CDR3, as DNA: TGTGCCAGCAGTGCCCGGGACAGGGTTGTTAATTCACCCCTCCACTTT.

CDR3: CASSVGQAYGYTF. CDR3 bases: TGTGCCAGCAGCGTGGGACAGGCCTATGGCTACACCTTC. The chain has TRBV7-9 and TRBJ1-2, with 8 bases fitting TRBD1. Germline lookup yields CDR1 SEHNR and CDR2 FQNEAQ (reference sequence). V trimming: 5 bases; J trimming: 4 bases; junction bases outside the gene matches: 3. This CDR3 region has 13 residues.

In its sample, this clone was seen once. V usage is TRBV4-1 and J usage is TRBJ2-3; D unresolved. Germline V lookup: CDR1 MGHRA, CDR2 YSYEKL. V was cut by 4 bases and J by 4 bases, with 12 bases left in between. This CDR3 spans 14 amino acids. The CDR3 sequence is CASSPRVPSDTQYF. The CDR3 DNA follows: TGCGCCAGCAGCCCCCGGGTCCCTTCAGATACGCAGTATTTT.

This chain links TRBV7-9 with TRBJ1-1, with a weak D call TRBD1 (5 bases). Germline V CDR1 and CDR2: SEHNR, FQNEAQ (reference sequence). The V and J ends lost 5 bases and 0 bases respectively, with 10 bases between them. CDR3 size: 14 residues. The CDR3: CASSPGRMNTEAFF. CDR3 DNA sequence: TGTGCCAGCAGCCCGGGACGGATGAACACTGAAGCTTTCTTT.

Turning to this clone: The CDR3 ends on some other residue instead of the conserved phenylalanine or tryptophan, so this is likely a read error. The limits of the CDR3 on the DNA are not certain, so only TCRdb's listed CDR3 is given. V usage is TRBV10-3 and J usage is TRBJ2-3. 12 amino acids form the CDR3, both terminal residues included. Germline V gene lookup returns CDR1 ENHRY and CDR2 SYGVKD. This CDR3 is CAISEPEGRLEM.

This clone was seen only once. V gene TRBV6-5 combines with J gene TRBJ1-1, with D possibly matching TRBD1 (5 bases). CDR1 and CDR2 (germline): MNHEY, SVGAGI. Trimming stripped 3 bases from V and 0 bases from J, with 11 bases between. There are 15 residues in the CDR3. CDR3: CASSYSPGMNTEAFF. CDR3 coding DNA: TGTGCCAGCAGTTATAGCCCAGGGATGAACACTGAAGCTTTCTTT.

This clone has only one observation. The rearrangement uses TRBV9 and TRBJ2-2; tentative D call: TRBD1 (8 bases). Germline loops: CDR1 SGDLS, CDR2 YYNGEE. Trimming stripped 0 bases from V and 7 bases from J, with 16 bases between. The CDR3 length is 16 residues. CDR3: CASSVVDRGGIGELFF. CDR3 DNA: TGTGCCAGCAGCGTAGTTGACAGGGGAGGGATCGGGGAGCTGTTTTTT.

CDR3 sequence (DNA): TGTGCCATCCAAGGGGGACAGGGGGATGAGCAGTTCTTC. The encoded protein is CAIQGGQGDEQFF. The chain uses TRBV19 and TRBJ2-1; 11 bases are a match to TRBD1. V shed 10 bases and J 8 bases; nucleotides not matched to a gene: 7. Germline V gene sequence: CDR1 LNHDA, CDR2 SQIVND (reference sequence). The CDR3 contains 13 residues.

This chain uses TRBV5-1 with TRBJ2-7, with D unresolved. Germline CDR1 SGHRS, CDR2 YFSETQ. V gave up 3 bases and J gave up 4 bases, with 11 bases separating them. The CDR3 contains 13 residues. CDR3 sequence (DNA): TGCGCCAGCAGCTCCCCCCCAGGTTACGAGCAGTACTTC. Amino acid sequence: CASSSPPGYEQYF.

The rearrangement uses TRBV6-4 and TRBJ2-3, with TRBD2 matching over 10 bases. V lost 8 bases and J lost 3; bases outside the gene matches: 5. Germline V gives CDR1 MRHNA, CDR2 SNTAGT. CDR3 length: 14 residues. Written as DNA, the CDR3 is TGTGCCAGCGGGCCTAGCGGGAGTACAGATACGCAGTATTTT. Translated, it gives CASGPSGSTDTQYF.

The J gene is TRBJ1-5, the V gene TRBV16; D not resolved. Trimming took off 4 bases at V and 2 bases at J, with 15 bases between the two ends. Germline V gene sequence: CDR1 KGHSY, CDR2 FQNENV. The length of the CDR3 is 16 residues. CDR3 bases: TGTGCCAGCAGCCCTACGGCCCTGGGCGGCAATCAGCCCCAGCATTTT. As protein: CASSPTALGGNQPQHF.

The J gene is TRBJ1-2, the V gene TRBV6-5, with D maybe TRBD1 (5 bases). The CDR3 runs to 12 residues. The germline CDR1 and CDR2 sequences are MNHEY and SVGAGI. V was trimmed by 4 bases and J by 2 bases, leaving 5 bases between them. The CDR3 nucleotides read TGTGCCAGCAGTTGGACAAACTATGGCTACACCTTC. Translated: CASSWTNYGYTF.

The chain employs TRBV19 and TRBJ1-6; 10 bases line up with TRBD1. In germline, CDR1 is LNHDA, CDR2 SQIVND (reference sequence). V shed 4 bases, J shed 6 bases, and the junction held 6 bases outside the gene matches. CDR3 length equals 16 residues. The DNA for the CDR3 is TGTGCCAGTAGTACGTCGGGACAGGGGTCTAATTCACCCCTCCACTTT. It yields the protein CASSTSGQGSNSPLHF.

This sequence joins TRBV6-5 and TRBJ2-7; D is unresolved. CDR1 and CDR2 (germline): MNHEY, SVGAGI. The CDR3 runs 12 residues. V lost 7 bases to trimming and J lost 2 bases, with 9 bases between them. CDR3 bases: TGTGCCAGCAAACCAAATCCCTACGAGCAGTACTTC. The encoded protein is CASKPNPYEQYF.

The rearrangement joins TRBV18 to TRBJ2-1; D remains unclear. This CDR3 comprises 17 residues. From germline, CDR1 is KGHSH and CDR2 LQKENI. Trimming shortened V by 1 base and J by 1 base, and 14 bases separated the two germline ends. The CDR3 region is CASSPRVGPTSYNEQFF. CDR3 bases: TGTGCCAGCTCACCACGGGTCGGGCCAACATCCTACAATGAGCAGTTCTTC.

The chain uses TRBV15 and TRBJ2-7; 7 positions match TRBD1. CDR3 size: 14 residues. V shed 5 bases, J shed 2 bases, and the junction held 6 bases outside the gene matches. Germline-derived CDR1 and CDR2 are LNHNV and YYDKDF (reference sequence). The CDR3 protein is CATSHRDRAYEQYF. In DNA form, the CDR3 reads TGTGCCACCAGCCATAGGGACAGAGCCTACGAGCAGTACTTC. Full variable domain (missing parts from reference TRBV15 and TRBJ2-7): DAMVIQNPRYQVTQFGKPVTLSCSQTLNHNVMYWYQQKSSQAPKLLFHYYDKDFNNEADTPDNFQSRRPNTSFCFLDIRSPGLGDTAMYLCATSHRDRAYEQYFGPGTRLTVT.

The chain joins TRBV19 to TRBJ1-1; D is unclear. Germline V gives CDR1 LNHDA, CDR2 SQIVND (reference sequence). Between the trimmed V and J ends, which lost 3 bases and 6 bases, there was a span of 11 bases. The CDR3 totals 13 residues. The CDR3 sequence is CASSIGIGAEAFF. CDR3 DNA sequence: TGTGCCAGTAGTATCGGGATTGGGGCTGAAGCTTTCTTT.

V and J are TRBV6-9 and TRBJ2-5; TRBD2 is a possible D gene (5 bases). CDR3 length: 13 amino acids. V was clipped by 6 bases and J by 2 bases, with 10 bases between them. Per the germline V gene, CDR1 is MNHGY and CDR2 is SVAAGI. The CDR3 loop is CASSRTYQETQYF. CDR3 coding DNA: TGTGCCAGCAGCCGGACTTATCAAGAGACCCAGTACTTC.

The CDR3 nucleotides read TGCGCCAGCAGCCAAGCCCGAAACAGCTACAATGAGCAGTTCTTC. Translating gives CASSQARNSYNEQFF. V usage is TRBV4-1 and J usage is TRBJ2-1; D gene ambiguous. Germline lookup yields CDR1 MGHRA and CDR2 YSYEKL. V was trimmed by 1 base and J by 3 bases, leaving 10 bases between them. The CDR3 length is 15 residues.

The chain uses TRBV5-1 and TRBJ2-5, with D hard to call. The CDR3 runs to 16 residues. The germline gives CDR1 SGHRS, CDR2 YFSETQ. V lost 4 bases to trimming and J lost 1 base, with 17 bases between them. The CDR3 DNA follows: TGCGCCAGCAGCCACCGTTGGAGCACCGCCCAAGAGACCCAGTACTTC. Its protein product is CASSHRWSTAQETQYF. Filled out from reference TRBV5-1 and TRBJ2-5, the complete variable domain reads KAGVTQTPRYLIKTRGQQVTLSCSPISGHRSVSWYQQTPGQGLQFLFEYFSETQRNKGNFPGRFSGRQFSNSRSEMNVSTLELGDSALYLCASSHRWSTAQETQYFGPGTRLLVL.

The chain employs TRBV7-9 and TRBJ2-2; TRBD1 is a possible D gene (6 bases). Germline V gene lookup returns CDR1 SEHNR and CDR2 FQNEAQ (reference sequence). This CDR3 region has 16 residues. V was clipped by 1 base and J by 6 bases, with 15 bases between them. The CDR3 bases are TGTGCCAGCAGCTTAGTTCCAGGGGAAGGGTCCGGGGAGCTGTTTTTT. Protein product: CASSLVPGEGSGELFF.

This sequence joins TRBV27 and TRBJ2-1; 11 bases are shared with TRBD2. Germline CDR1 reads MNHEY; CDR2 reads SMNVEV (reference sequence). The V and J ends lost 2 bases and 2 bases, in that order; junction bases with no gene match: 5. There are 17 residues in the CDR3. The CDR3 coding sequence is TGTGCCAGCAGTTTAAGACTAGCGGGAACTACCTACAATGAGCAGTTCTTC. The encoded protein is CASSLRLAGTTYNEQFF.